The 27 T cell receptor beta chains below come from one sample, sequenced in a study of PD-L1 blockade in urothelial cancer (dated by TCRdb to about 2017). Explained via the paper, the time point label denotes: pretreatment peripheral blood. Library preparation employed the immunoSEQ multiplex PCR assay. TCRdb limited this immuneACCESS table to in-frame rearrangements with V and J called. A share of clones is missing; checked studies link under half to unresolved V genes, and the rest is unexplained. For this sample there are 98,000 or so clones; around 90% appear just once. Of the sample, around 1.6% falls within the top ten clones. This sample comprised PBMCs, obtained around atezolizumab (anti-PD-L1) treatment. Source of these receptors: a man in his 60s with urothelial cancer.

This chain connects TRBV5-1 to TRBJ2-5; D is possibly TRBD2 (5 bases). V shed 0 bases and J shed 2 bases, with 14 bases lying between them. The CDR3 has 16 amino acids. The germline V gene encodes CDR1 SGHRS and CDR2 YFSETQ. CDR3 protein: CASSLGEGSRQETQYF. The CDR3 bases are TGCGCCAGCAGCTTGGGCGAGGGTTCAAGACAAGAGACCCAGTACTTC.

This chain joins TRBV7-2 and TRBJ2-1; tentative D call: TRBD1 (5 bases). CDR1 SGHTA and CDR2 FQGNSA come from the germline V gene. The CDR3 is 16 residues long. Deletions cut 4 bases from V and 0 bases from J, with 13 bases between. CDR3: CASSSNRLRSYNEQFF. The CDR3 DNA sequence: TGTGCCAGCAGCTCGAACAGGTTACGCTCCTACAATGAGCAGTTCTTC. The variable domain in full, completed from reference TRBV7-2 and TRBJ2-1, reads GAGVSQSPSNKVTEKGKDVELRCDPISGHTALYWYRQSLGQGLEFLIYFQGNSAPDKSGLPSDRFSAERTGGSVSTLTIQRTQQEDSAVYLCASSSNRLRSYNEQFFGPGTRLTVL.

V usage is TRBV7-3 and J usage is TRBJ2-7, with D possibly being TRBD1 (5 bases). The CDR3 is made up of 14 amino acids. The germline CDR1 and CDR2 sequences are SGHTA and FQGTGA. Trimming removed 1 base at V and 2 bases at J, with 9 bases between. CDR3 DNA: TGTGCCAGCAGCTTAAACAGGCTTCCCTACGAGCAGTACTTC. Protein sequence: CASSLNRLPYEQYF.

V is TRBV18 and J is TRBJ2-5; D is perhaps TRBD2 (6 bases). CDR1 and CDR2 (germline): KGHSH, LQKENI. CDR3 length equals 14 residues. V lost 3 bases to trimming and J lost 2 bases, with 10 bases between them. The DNA of the CDR3 is TGTGCCAGCTCACCGGGACTTGAACAAGAGACCCAGTACTTC. Its translation: CASSPGLEQETQYF.

CDR3 loop: CASSKDRGLDIQYF. DNA of the CDR3: TGTGCCAGCAGTAAAGACAGGGGTCTGGACATTCAGTACTTC. The V call is TRBV2, the J call TRBJ2-4; 8 bases fit TRBD1. V lost 5 bases, J lost 8 bases, and 8 bases stayed unmatched. Germline V gives CDR1 SNHLY, CDR2 FYNNEI. The CDR3 has 14 amino acids.

The chain has TRBV6-1 and TRBJ2-5; 10 bases map to TRBD2. There are 15 residues in the CDR3. From germline, CDR1 is MNHNS and CDR2 SASEGT. V shed 2 bases and J 5 bases; nucleotides not matched to a gene: 5. The CDR3 loop is CASSELAGVGETQYF. CDR3 sequence (DNA): TGTGCCAGCAGTGAACTAGCGGGGGTCGGGGAGACCCAGTACTTC.

The chain is built from TRBV10-2 and TRBJ1-1; D is uncertain. CDR3 size: 13 residues. Germline CDR1 and CDR2: WSHSY and SAAADI. Deletions cut 8 bases from V and 3 bases from J, with 13 bases between. The CDR3 bases are TGCGCCAGCCGCCCGAGGGTAGACACTGAAGCTTTCTTT. Its protein product is CASRPRVDTEAFF.

The chain couples TRBV7-3 to TRBJ2-2; 8 positions agree with TRBD2. With V trimmed by 5 bases and J by 4 bases, 9 bases remained unmatched. The CDR3 is 16 amino acids. Germline values: CDR1 SGHTA, CDR2 FQGTGA. The CDR3 reads CASSPSPGLVTGELFF. CDR3 nucleotide sequence: TGTGCCAGCAGCCCATCCCCGGGACTAGTCACCGGGGAGCTGTTTTTT.

In its sample, this clone was seen once. The chain has TRBV7-2 and TRBJ2-3, with D unclear. The CDR3 has 12 amino acids. In germline, CDR1 is SGHTA, CDR2 FQGNSA. V shed 5 bases and J shed 6 bases, with 9 bases lying between them. The DNA of the CDR3 is TGTGCCAGCAGCAGACCTAGGGATACGCAGTATTTT. Its translation is CASSRPRDTQYF.

The chain couples TRBV30 to TRBJ1-2; no clear D. This CDR3 has 12 residues. V shed 5 bases and J shed 8 bases, with 15 bases lying between them. CDR1 and CDR2 from the germline V gene are GTSNPN and SVGIG (reference sequence). DNA of the CDR3: TGTGCCTGGGGACTTGCGGGCTACGGCTACACCTTC. Translation gives CAWGLAGYGYTF. The full variable domain, rest sourced from reference TRBV30 and TRBJ1-2, is SQTIHQWPATLVQPVGSPLSLECTVEGTSNPNLYWYRQAAGRGLQLLFYSVGIGQISSEVPQNLSASRPQDRQFILSSKKLLLSDSGFYLCAWGLAGYGYTFGSGTRLTVV.

This clone appeared once. The J gene is TRBJ2-1, the V gene TRBV4-2, with 12 positions matching TRBD1. With 1 base clipped from V and 4 bases from J, the junction kept 2 bases outside the gene matches. The CDR3 runs 16 residues. Germline loops: CDR1 LGHNA, CDR2 YNFKEQ. CDR3 region: CASSQGDRGLYNEQFF. CDR3 in DNA: TGTGCCAGCAGCCAAGGGGACAGGGGGCTTTACAATGAGCAGTTCTTC.

The chain carries TRBV5-4 and TRBJ2-5; the D is unclear. The germline V gene encodes CDR1 SGHNT and CDR2 YYREEE (reference sequence). V was pared by 7 bases and J by 1 base, with 14 bases between. CDR3 length: 14 residues. This CDR3 reads CASHSKLSQETQYF. Here the CDR3 DNA reads TGTGCCAGCCACTCCAAATTGAGCCAAGAGACCCAGTACTTC.

The chain carries TRBV4-2 and TRBJ2-7; D ambiguous. CDR3 length: 13 amino acids. Germline CDR1 is LGHNA and CDR2 is YNFKEQ. V shed 1 base and J shed 10 bases, with 14 bases lying between them. CDR3 residues: CASSQAGTPPQYF. CDR3 nucleotides: TGTGCCAGCAGCCAAGCGGGTACCCCTCCCCAGTACTTC.

This chain joins TRBV7-2 and TRBJ2-7, with D tentatively TRBD1 (6 bases). The CDR3 length is 15 residues. Trimming removed 0 bases from V and 4 bases from J, with 13 bases in between. The germline CDR1 and CDR2 sequences are SGHTA and FQGNSA. CDR3 nucleotides: TGTGCCAGCAGCTTAGCCGGGACAACTTTTTACGAGCAGTACTTC. It is translated as CASSLAGTTFYEQYF. Supplemented by reference TRBV7-2 and TRBJ2-7, the full variable domain reads GAGVSQSPSNKVTEKGKDVELRCDPISGHTALYWYRQSLGQGLEFLIYFQGNSAPDKSGLPSDRFSAERTGGSVSTLTIQRTQQEDSAVYLCASSLAGTTFYEQYFGPGTRLTVT.

In its sample, this clone was seen once. The chain is built from TRBV5-4 and TRBJ1-2; no reliable D call. Germline lookup yields CDR1 SGHNT and CDR2 YYREEE (reference sequence). With 4 bases removed from V and 7 bases from J, the gap between germline ends came to 20 bases. The CDR3 spans 15 residues. As DNA, the CDR3 is TGTGCCAGCAGCCCAGGAGGTCCCTCTGTAGGTGGCTACACCTTC. Encoded protein: CASSPGGPSVGGYTF.

The V gene is TRBV7-3, the J gene TRBJ1-1, with 8 bases matching TRBD1. In germline, CDR1 is SGHTA, CDR2 FQGTGA. The J segment lost 4 bases and the V segment lost 5 bases, leaving 6 bases of the junction unmatched. There are 14 residues in the CDR3. The DNA of the CDR3 is TGTGCCAGCAGCAAACAGGGGGGGAGCACTGAAGCTTTCTTT. Its translation is CASSKQGGSTEAFF.

The rearrangement joins TRBV6-5 to TRBJ2-5; perhaps TRBD2 as D (5 bases). This CDR3 is 16 amino acids long. The V gene's germline CDR1 is MNHEY and CDR2 SVGAGI. V lost 2 bases, J lost 7 bases, and 20 bases lay in between. The CDR3 sequence: CASSYQAERRRMTQYF. For the CDR3, the DNA is TGTGCCAGCAGTTACCAAGCGGAGCGACGACGAATGACCCAGTACTTC.

The chain has TRBV7-2 and TRBJ1-2; TRBD1 agrees at 7 bases. V trimming: 1 base; J trimming: 4 bases; junction bases outside the gene matches: 6. The CDR3 has 15 residues. Germline values: CDR1 SGHTA, CDR2 FQGNSA. CDR3 bases: TGTGCCAGCAGCTTAGACTTCAGGGGGAGCTATGGCTACACCTTC. It yields the protein CASSLDFRGSYGYTF.

For the CDR3, the DNA is TGCGCCAGCAGCTTGGTACGGGGAGGTCTATACGAGCAGTACTTC. Translated: CASSLVRGGLYEQYF. This chain uses TRBV5-1 with TRBJ2-7; TRBD2 is a possible D gene (6 bases). Trimming left V 0 bases short and J 4 bases short, with 14 bases between. This CDR3 is 15 amino acids long. Germline V gene lookup returns CDR1 SGHRS and CDR2 YFSETQ.

With regard to this clone: Sequence at one end of the junction differs from germline and may be a read error. The same CDR3 also results from other DNA sequences found in this sample. This chain connects TRBV6-5 to TRBJ2-5; TRBD1 agrees at 8 bases. The germline V gene encodes CDR1 MNHEY and CDR2 SVGAGI. The CDR3 is 16 residues long. The CDR3 sequence: CASSYSSGQGKETQYF. The CDR3 DNA is TGTGCCAGTAGTTACTCATCAGGACAGGGTAAAGAGACCCAGTACTTC.

The chain recombines TRBV11-2 with TRBJ1-4, with 7 bases lining up with TRBD1. This CDR3 is 14 amino acids long. CDR1 and CDR2 (germline): SGHAT, FQNNGV. J was trimmed by 5 bases and V by 5 bases; bases with no gene match: 5. CDR3 region: CASSLTDRNEKLFF. The CDR3, as DNA: TGTGCCAGCAGCCTAACGGACAGGAATGAAAAACTGTTTTTT.

V and J are TRBV19 and TRBJ2-5; the match to TRBD1 covers 8 bases. The germline gives CDR1 LNHDA, CDR2 SQIVND (reference sequence). The ends lost 5 bases at V and 0 bases at J; junction bases unmatched: 5. The CDR3 runs to 15 residues. This chain's CDR3 is CASSWGQANQETQYF. CDR3 DNA sequence: TGTGCCAGTAGTTGGGGACAGGCGAACCAAGAGACCCAGTACTTC.

A few counts support this clone. The chain has TRBV2 and TRBJ1-4; D is ambiguous. Germline V gene data show CDR1 as SNHLY and CDR2 as FYNNEI. This CDR3 has 15 residues. Trimming removed 2 bases at V and 0 bases at J, with 7 bases between. DNA of the CDR3: TGTGCCAGCAGTGAAAAGAGTACAACTAATGAAAAACTGTTTTTT. This codes for CASSEKSTTNEKLFF.

The chain uses TRBV5-1 and TRBJ1-1; 9 bases line up with TRBD1. The CDR3 is 15 residues long. The J segment lost 3 bases and the V segment lost 6 bases, leaving 9 bases of the junction unmatched. CDR1 is SGHRS and CDR2 is YFSETQ in the germline V gene. CDR3 in amino acids: CASTLSGQGYTEAFF. In DNA, the CDR3 is TGCGCCAGCACCCTATCCGGACAGGGGTACACTGAAGCTTTCTTT. The full variable domain, its missing parts supplied by reference TRBV5-1 and TRBJ1-1, is KAGVTQTPRYLIKTRGQQVTLSCSPISGHRSVSWYQQTPGQGLQFLFEYFSETQRNKGNFPGRFSGRQFSNSRSEMNVSTLELGDSALYLCASTLSGQGYTEAFFGQGTRLTVV.

This clone was seen only once. The chain is built from TRBV5-1 and TRBJ2-1; TRBD2 matches 11 bases. Germline lookup yields CDR1 SGHRS and CDR2 YFSETQ. The CDR3 is 17 residues long. J was trimmed by 1 base and V by 0 bases; bases with no gene match: 3. The CDR3 protein is CASSLGVAGGSYNEQFF. Here the CDR3 DNA reads TGCGCCAGCAGCTTGGGGGTAGCGGGGGGGTCCTACAATGAGCAGTTCTTC.

The gene calls are TRBV5-5 and TRBJ2-5; TRBD2 matches 7 bases. V was pared by 3 bases and J by 4 bases, with 12 bases of the junction left unmatched. This CDR3 is built from 16 residues. Germline V gene sequence: CDR1 SGHKS, CDR2 YYEKEE (reference sequence). The CDR3 bases are TGTGCCAGCAGCTATGAGCGGGGCGGGTTCGGAGAGACCCAGTACTTC. Its translation is CASSYERGGFGETQYF. The variable domain in full, with the rest retrieved from reference TRBV5-5 and TRBJ2-5, is DAGVTQSPTHLIKTRGQQVTLRCSPISGHKSVSWYQQVLGQGPQFIFQYYEKEERGRGNFPDRFSARQFPNYSSELNVNALLLGDSALYLCASSYERGGFGETQYFGPGTRLLVL.

This rearrangement joins TRBV5-1 to TRBJ2-2; TRBD2 aligns across 10 bases. CDR3 size: 15 residues. Trimming took 4 bases from V and 4 from J; bases not matched to a gene: 4. Germline loops: CDR1 SGHRS, CDR2 YFSETQ. The CDR3 bases are TGCGCCAGCAGCGAGACTAGCGGGCTCACCGGGGAGCTGTTTTTT. It translates to CASSETSGLTGELFF.